These T cell receptor beta chains were read from a single sample in a study of blood T cell repertoires in COVID-19. Clones were read by immunoSEQ multiplex PCR, and TCRdb kept only the in-frame ones, dropping some. This table holds some 530,000 clones, around nine tenths found once. The sequenced material came from PBMCs or T cells enriched from blood (not recorded which). Source of these receptors: a woman aged 60-75 years who had recovered from COVID-19. Each CDR3 is given with its conserved first and last residue. Fields, in order: V gene, J gene, D gene, clone size, CDR3 protein, CDR3 DNA. D genes are given only for firm matches. Only some rows state a clone size, as once, few, many or a class for expanded clones.

>TRBV11-2|TRBJ1-3|-|-
CASSPAGGNTIYF
TGTGCCAGCAGCCCCGCGGGCGGAAACACCATATATTTT
>TRBV7-8|TRBJ1-5|TRBD1|-
CASSSKGGQGASQPQHF
TGTGCCAGCAGCTCCAAAGGAGGACAGGGGGCAAGTCAGCCCCAGCATTTT
>TRBV5-6|TRBJ1-2|-|-
CASSYRDYGYTF
TGTGCCAGCAGTTACCGGGACTATGGCTACACCTTC
>TRBV7-2|TRBJ2-5|TRBD2|-
CASSFGGGPGVETQYF
TGTGCCAGCAGCTTCGGGGGGGGGCCAGGTGTGGAGACCCAGTACTTC
>TRBV7-2|TRBJ1-1|TRBD1|-
CASSPYRGRNTEAFF
TGTGCCAGCAGCCCGTACAGGGGGAGGAACACTGAAGCTTTCTTT
>TRBV10-1|TRBJ2-7|TRBD1|-
CASSVSWGQGAHEQYF
TGCGCCAGCAGTGTATCCTGGGGACAGGGGGCCCACGAGCAGTACTTC
>TRBV18|TRBJ2-7|-|-
CASSSNTGYEQYF
TGTGCCAGCTCTTCCAACACAGGGTACGAGCAGTACTTC
>TRBV24-1|TRBJ2-1|TRBD1|-
CATSDRTGGSNEQFF
TGTGCCACCAGTGATAGGACAGGGGGGTCAAATGAGCAGTTCTTC
>TRBV7-2|TRBJ1-2|TRBD1|-
CASSPSRDSYGYTF
TGTGCCAGCAGCCCTAGCCGGGACAGCTATGGCTACACCTTC
>TRBV6-5|TRBJ1-1|-|once
CASSYSRDTEAFF
TGTGCCAGCAGTTACTCGAGGGACACTGAAGCTTTCTTT
>TRBV6-5|TRBJ1-5|-|-
CASSLRRGERQPQHF
TGTGCCAGCAGCCTGAGGCGGGGGGAGCGTCAGCCCCAGCATTTT
>TRBV5-4|TRBJ1-2|-|-
CASSLVSAAPTNYGYTF
TGTGCCAGCAGCTTGGTTTCGGCGGCACCCACTAACTATGGCTACACCTTC
>TRBV6-5|TRBJ2-3|TRBD1|-
CASSSGQGSTDTQYF
TGTGCCAGCAGCTCCGGACAGGGGAGCACAGATACGCAGTATTTT
>TRBV7-9|TRBJ1-4|-|-
CASSSQGPTNEKLFF
TGTGCCAGCAGCTCCCAGGGGCCAACTAATGAAAAACTGTTTTTT
>TRBV19|TRBJ1-2|-|-
CASRPGGGTNYGYTF
TGTGCCAGTAGACCTGGCGGGGGGACAAACTATGGCTACACCTTC
>TRBV27|TRBJ2-7|TRBD1|-
CASSGDRTYEQYF
TGTGCCAGCAGTGGGGACAGAACCTACGAGCAGTACTTC
>TRBV7-8|TRBJ2-2|TRBD2|once
CASSLVALAGEYTGELFF
TGTGCCAGCAGCTTAGTGGCCTTAGCGGGGGAATACACCGGGGAGCTGTTTTTT
>TRBV27|TRBJ2-2|-|-
CASSLLGVGTGELFF
TGTGCCAGCAGTTTGTTGGGAGTAGGGACCGGGGAGCTGTTTTTT
>TRBV11-2|TRBJ2-3|-|-
CASSSRLGSSTDTQYF
TGTGCCAGCAGCTCCCGACTAGGTTCTAGCACAGATACGCAGTATTTT
>TRBV29-1|TRBJ2-2|-|-
CSVVSGANTGELFF
TGCAGCGTTGTGTCCGGGGCGAACACCGGGGAGCTGTTTTTT
>TRBV12-3/TRBV12-4|TRBJ2-3|-|-
CASSTHTDTQYF
TGTGCCAGCAGTACTCACACAGATACGCAGTATTTT
>TRBV9|TRBJ2-3|TRBD1|-
CASSARDRVTDTQYF
TGTGCCAGCAGCGCCCGGGACAGGGTCACAGATACGCAGTATTTT
>TRBV10-2|TRBJ1-4|-|-
CASSQDRAHSNEKLFF
TGCGCCAGCAGTCAGGACAGAGCCCATAGTAATGAAAAACTGTTTTTT
>TRBV5-1|TRBJ2-2|TRBD1|-
CASSTTGGTGAGELFF
TGCGCCAGCAGCACGACAGGGGGTACCGGGGCCGGGGAGCTGTTTTTT
>TRBV28|TRBJ1-5|-|-
CASSLGGGNQPQHF
TGTGCCAGCAGTTTGGGAGGGGGCAATCAGCCCCAGCATTTT
>TRBV19|TRBJ1-5|-|-
CASSSEQGLNQPQHF
TGTGCCAGTTCCAGCGAACAGGGTTTGAATCAGCCCCAGCATTTT
>TRBV4-1|TRBJ1-1|TRBD1|-
CASSFQGATFSEAFF
TGCGCCAGCAGCTTCCAGGGGGCTACGTTCTCTGAAGCTTTCTTT
>TRBV27|TRBJ1-5|-|-
CASRPTGSQPQHF
TGTGCCAGCAGGCCTACAGGCAGTCAGCCCCAGCATTTT
>TRBV25-1|TRBJ2-3|-|-
CASSERGRKTDTQYF
TGTGCCAGCAGTGAAAGGGGCAGGAAGACAGATACGCAGTATTTT
>TRBV7-2|TRBJ2-5|TRBD2|-
CASSPIAGGFKETQYF
TGTGCCAGCAGTCCTATAGCGGGGGGTTTTAAAGAGACCCAGTACTTC
>TRBV29-1|TRBJ1-3|-|-
CSVGGGKGNTIYF
TGCAGCGTTGGCGGCGGTAAGGGAAACACCATATATTTT
>TRBV2|TRBJ2-6|TRBD1|-
CASSERGQGAIKGGANVLTF
TGTGCCAGCAGTGAACGGGGACAGGGGGCGATAAAGGGTGGGGCCAACGTCCTGACTTTC
>TRBV5-1|TRBJ1-6|-|-
CASSLAPAGQNNSPLHF
TGCGCCAGCAGCTTGGCGCCGGCTGGACAGAATAATTCACCCCTCCACTTT